This T cell receptor beta chain was obtained from a study of T cells in Graves' hyperthyroidism and ophthalmopathy. TCR beta CDR3 regions were amplified from RNA. The study used the HTBI primer set for a first-round RT-PCR of the TCR CDR3. One entry per CDR3 protein results from TCRdb running MiXCR on the multiplex PCR reads. The data contain approximately 500,000 distinct CDR3 sequences, about 45% of them singletons. The CDR3 extends over 15 amino acids. The germline CDR1 and CDR2 sequences are SQVTM and ANQGSEA. V shed 3 bases and J shed 5 bases, with 16 bases lying between them. This chain uses TRBV29-1 with TRBJ1-4; D gene ambiguous. The clonotype comes from a woman under 30 with Graves' hyperthyroidism. Material: peripheral blood or thyroid tissue (not recorded which). The CDR3 reads CSVDWTSGYNEKLFF. Here the CDR3 DNA reads TGCAGCGTTGATTGGACTAGCGGCTACAATGAAAAACTGTTTTTT.